Listed here are 6 T cell receptor beta chains from one sample, sequenced in a study of molecular identifiers for immune sequencing clone quantification. TCRdb recomputed calls from the PCR reads with MiXCR, one row per CDR3 protein. The repertoire holds fewer than 45,000 distinct CDR3 sequences, with about 24% as singletons. Source material: naive CD8+ T cells from blood, with Jurkat cell RNA spiked in. The sample's subset: FACS-sorted CD8+CD4-CCR7+CD45RA+ naive T cells. These receptor sequences come from a human donor in good health. Some libraries in this study had Jurkat cell RNA spiked in.

On this clonotype itself: This may stem from a read error, because a much larger clone lies one nucleotide away. V usage is TRBV11-2 and J usage is TRBJ2-1; no clear D gene. With 11 bases removed from V and 4 bases from J, the gap between germline ends came to 24 bases. This CDR3 has 16 amino acids. The germline CDR1 and CDR2 sequences are SGHAT and FQNNGV. The CDR3 coding sequence is TGTGCCGGCAAGACCAGTGGGTTAGCCTTTTACAATGAGCAGTTCTTC. Protein product: CAGKTSGLAFYNEQFF.

This clonotype occurred many times. The chain links TRBV6-2 or TRBV6-3 to TRBJ1-5; possibly TRBD1 for D (5 bases). This CDR3 comprises 13 residues. The V gene's germline CDR1 is MNHEY and CDR2 SVGEGT. Trimming left V 6 bases short and J 6 bases short, with 12 bases between. CDR3 DNA: TGTGCCAGCAGCACAGGTCTCAGTCAGCCCCAGCATTTT. Encoded protein: CASSTGLSQPQHF.

Notes on this clonotype: One end of the junction fails to match germline, which may point to a read error. The chain uses TRBV13 and TRBJ2-7, with TRBD1 identical over 10 bases. This CDR3 is built from 14 residues. Germline CDR1 PRHDT, CDR2 FYEKMQ (reference sequence). CDR3 DNA sequence: TGTGCCAGCGGCTTAGGACAGGGGGCCTACGAGCAGTACTTC. Translation: CASGLGQGAYEQYF.

This clonotype was counted many times. The chain is built from TRBV4-3 and TRBJ2-3; 13 bases are shared with TRBD2. CDR1 LGHNA and CDR2 YSLEER come from the germline V gene. V was clipped by 2 bases and J by 2 bases; unmatched bases: 4. This CDR3 is 17 amino acids long. CDR3 protein: CASSQRTSGGATDTQYF. The CDR3 bases are TGCGCCAGCAGCCAACGCACTAGCGGGGGGGCCACAGATACGCAGTATTTT.

The table lists this clonotype with many counts. The chain recombines TRBV4-3 with TRBJ1-2; TRBD1 is a possible D gene (5 bases). Germline V gene data show CDR1 as LGHNA and CDR2 as YSLEER. There are 13 residues in the CDR3. Between the trimmed V and J ends, which lost 2 bases and 6 bases, there was a span of 10 bases. The DNA for the CDR3 is TGCGCCAGCAGCCAACTGGCCAGGGATGGCTACACCTTC. The encoded protein is CASSQLARDGYTF.

This rearrangement joins TRBV20-1 to TRBJ2-7; D unclear. This CDR3 has 16 residues. Between the trimmed V and J ends, which lost 6 bases and 5 bases, there was a span of 26 bases. Germline V gene lookup returns CDR1 DFQATT and CDR2 SNEGSKA (reference sequence). CDR3: CSANFPTGLISDEQYF. The CDR3 region has the DNA TGCAGTGCGAACTTCCCCACGGGCCTGATTAGTGACGAGCAGTACTTC.